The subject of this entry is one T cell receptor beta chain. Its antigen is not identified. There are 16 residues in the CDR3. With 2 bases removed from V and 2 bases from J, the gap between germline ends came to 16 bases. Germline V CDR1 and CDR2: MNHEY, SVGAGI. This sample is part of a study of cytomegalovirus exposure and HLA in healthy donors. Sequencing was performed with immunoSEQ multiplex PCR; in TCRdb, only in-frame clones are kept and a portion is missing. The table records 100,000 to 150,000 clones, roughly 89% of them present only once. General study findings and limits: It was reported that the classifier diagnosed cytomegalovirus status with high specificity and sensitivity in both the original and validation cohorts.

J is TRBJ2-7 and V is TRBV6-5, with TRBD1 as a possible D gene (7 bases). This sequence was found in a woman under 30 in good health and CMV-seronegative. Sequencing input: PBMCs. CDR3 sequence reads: CASSYQYGGGTYEQYF. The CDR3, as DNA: TGTGCCAGCAGTTACCAATATGGAGGGGGCACCTACGAGCAGTACTTC.